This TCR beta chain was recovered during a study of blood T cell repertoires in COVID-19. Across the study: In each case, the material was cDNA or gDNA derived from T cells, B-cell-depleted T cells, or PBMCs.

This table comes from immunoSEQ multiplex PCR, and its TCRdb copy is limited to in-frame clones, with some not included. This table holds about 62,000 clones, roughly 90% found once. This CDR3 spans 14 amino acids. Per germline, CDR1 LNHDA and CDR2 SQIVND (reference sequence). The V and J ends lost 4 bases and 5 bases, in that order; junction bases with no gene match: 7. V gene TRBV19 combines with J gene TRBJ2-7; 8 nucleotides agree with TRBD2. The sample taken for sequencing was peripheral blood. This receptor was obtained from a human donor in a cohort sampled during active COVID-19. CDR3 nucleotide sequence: TGTGCCAGTAGTACTTATAGCGGGGAAAACGAGCAGTACTTC. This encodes CASSTYSGENEQYF.